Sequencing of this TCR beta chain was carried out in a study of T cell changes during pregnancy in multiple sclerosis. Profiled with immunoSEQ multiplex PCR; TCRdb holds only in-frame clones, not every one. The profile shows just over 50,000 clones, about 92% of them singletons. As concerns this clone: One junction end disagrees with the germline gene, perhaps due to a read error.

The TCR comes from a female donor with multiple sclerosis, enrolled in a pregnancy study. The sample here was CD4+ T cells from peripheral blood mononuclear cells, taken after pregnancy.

CDR3 region: CASSAGTGGKEQFF. For the CDR3, the DNA is TGTGCTAGCAGCGCGGGGACAGGGGGAAAGGAGCAGTTCTTC. The chain has TRBV7-7 and TRBJ2-1; TRBD1 matches at 11 bases. The CDR3 sequence is 14 residues long. Germline CDR1 SSHAT, CDR2 FNYEAQ (reference sequence).